These T cell receptor beta chains were read from a single sample in a study of response to subunit inactivated influenza vaccine. TCRdb ran MiXCR on the RT-PCR reads and lists one entry per CDR3 protein. Counted here are over 400,000 distinct CDR3 sequences, about an eighth occurring once; the ten biggest clones make up around 14%. Source: PBMCs from blood, taken roughly 6 weeks after vaccination. The source of these receptors is a man between 45 and 60 years old who received an inactivated influenza vaccine. Each CDR3 is given with its conserved first and last residue. Each record gives: J gene, clone size, D gene, V gene, CDR3 DNA, CDR3 protein. A D gene is named only where the DNA matches it firmly. Size is omitted from some rows. Given values are once, few, many or a class for expanded clones.

J: TRBJ1-1
size: many
D: .
V: TRBV12-3/TRBV12-4
DNA: TGTGCCAGCAGTTTAGCCCGTAGAGGTACTGAAGCTTTCTTT
CDR3: CASSLARRGTEAFF

J: TRBJ1-2
size: many
D: TRBD1
V: TRBV29-1
DNA: TGCAGCGTTGACTTGACAGGGGGTATTGGCTACACCTTC
CDR3: CSVDLTGGIGYTF

J: TRBJ2-5
size: .
D: .
V: TRBV20-1
DNA: TGCAGTGGACCCGTGAGGAGCCAAGAGACCCAGTACTTC
CDR3: CSGPVRSQETQYF

J: TRBJ1-4
size: many
D: .
V: TRBV20-1
DNA: TGCAGTGCTACGGACAGCCCTAATGAAAAACTGTTTTTT
CDR3: CSATDSPNEKLFF

J: TRBJ2-3
size: .
D: .
V: TRBV10-3
DNA: TGTGCCATCAGTGAGTCGACTCGCGTAACTAGCACAGATACGCAGTATTTT
CDR3: CAISESTRVTSTDTQYF

J: TRBJ2-7
size: .
D: .
V: TRBV15
DNA: TGTGCCACCAGCAGACCTGTCATGCAGGGGCGCATCTACGAGCAGTACTTC
CDR3: CATSRPVMQGRIYEQYF

J: TRBJ1-5
size: many
D: .
V: TRBV20-1
DNA: TGCAGTGCTTCGGACAGCCTAAATCAGCCCCAGCATTTT
CDR3: CSASDSLNQPQHF

J: TRBJ2-5
size: .
D: TRBD1
V: TRBV15
DNA: TGTGCCACCAGCAGGGAAAGGGGGCACGGAGAGACCCAGTACTTC
CDR3: CATSRERGHGETQYF

J: TRBJ1-1
size: .
D: .
V: TRBV5-5
DNA: TGTGCCAGCAGCTTGCAGGCAGTGAACACTGAAGCTTTCTTT
CDR3: CASSLQAVNTEAFF

J: TRBJ2-7
size: .
D: TRBD1
V: TRBV13
DNA: TGTGCCAGCAGCCCATCTCCGACAGGGAACTACGAGCAGTACTTC
CDR3: CASSPSPTGNYEQYF

J: TRBJ2-7
size: few
D: .
V: TRBV4-3
DNA: TGCGCCAGCAGCCAAGATTACGGGACCTTGTCCTACGAGCAGTACTTC
CDR3: CASSQDYGTLSYEQYF

J: TRBJ1-1
size: .
D: .
V: TRBV5-5
DNA: TGTGCCAGCAGCCCTGGGACGGCTGGCACTGAAGCTTTCTTT
CDR3: CASSPGTAGTEAFF

J: TRBJ2-7
size: .
D: .
V: TRBV3-1
DNA: TGTGCCAGCAGCCATCAGTTCGAGCAGTACTTC
CDR3: CASSHQFEQYF

J: TRBJ2-1
size: .
D: .
V: TRBV6-2/TRBV6-3
DNA: TGTGCCAGCAGTTACCTGGGACAAGACTACAATGAGCAGTTCTTC
CDR3: CASSYLGQDYNEQFF

J: TRBJ2-5
size: .
D: .
V: TRBV27
DNA: TGTGCCAGCAGTTTATCCCTCTTTTCGGAGACCCAGTACTTC
CDR3: CASSLSLFSETQYF

J: TRBJ2-3
size: few
D: TRBD1
V: TRBV20-1
DNA: TGCAGTGCTAGAGATCGGGGCAGGGGGCGTGCAGATACGCAGTATTTT
CDR3: CSARDRGRGRADTQYF

J: TRBJ2-5
size: .
D: .
V: TRBV7-2
DNA: TGTGCCAGCAGCCCCGGGGTCGGAGAGACCCAGTACTTC
CDR3: CASSPGVGETQYF

J: TRBJ1-5
size: .
D: .
V: TRBV6-1
DNA: TGTGCCAGCAGTCCCCGGGACGGCAATCAGCCCCAGCATTTT
CDR3: CASSPRDGNQPQHF